The 25 T cell receptor beta chains presented below share a single source sample, sequenced in a study of blood T cells in healthy people across ages. Together with a sample-barcoded 5' primer, a J-beta primer mix was included in a second PCR lasting roughly 6 to 12 cycles. TCRdb processed the 5' RACE reads anew with MiXCR; each CDR3 protein has one entry. The repertoire holds about 670,000 distinct CDR3 sequences, 40% to 45% seen once, with 25% to 35% in the top ten. Specimen: blood. The receptors stem from a man aged 80 or over in good health.

The chain uses TRBV7-9 and TRBJ2-5; 11 bases are shared with TRBD2. The J call may be mistaken, given a closer DNA end match to TRBJ2-7. Germline CDR1 and CDR2: SEHNR and FQNEAQ (reference sequence). This CDR3 is 18 amino acids long. The CDR3 region has the DNA TGTGCCAGCAGCCCTAGACGTAGCGGGAGGGCCACAATCTACGAGCAGTACTTC. Its protein product is CASSPRRSGRATIYEQYF.

This clonotype was picked up a small number of times. The chain employs TRBV28 and TRBJ1-5; 12 positions match TRBD1. There are 16 residues in the CDR3. J was trimmed by 7 bases and V by 2 bases; bases with no gene match: 6. Germline V CDR1 and CDR2: MDHEN, SYDVKM. CDR3 sequence: CASSLQGQGADQPQHF. The CDR3 nucleotides read TGTGCCAGCAGTTTACAGGGACAGGGGGCAGACCAGCCCCAGCATTTT.

This clonotype was counted many times. The J gene is TRBJ2-6, the V gene TRBV6-2 or TRBV6-3, with 9 bases lining up with TRBD1. With 7 bases clipped from V and 3 bases from J, the junction kept 10 bases outside the gene matches. Germline lookup yields CDR1 MNHEY and CDR2 SVGEGT. The CDR3 runs to 17 residues. CDR3 amino acids: CASTSVTGGFGANVLTF. The CDR3 nucleotides are TGTGCCAGCACCTCAGTGACAGGGGGATTTGGGGCCAACGTCCTGACTTTC.

This clonotype occurred once. The chain has TRBV20-1 and TRBJ2-7; 7 nucleotides match TRBD2. The J call is doubtful: the DNA matches TRBJ2-5 better. This CDR3 has 12 amino acids. Germline V gene lookup returns CDR1 DFQATT and CDR2 SNEGSKA (reference sequence). Here the CDR3 reads CSALTSRETQYF. Here the CDR3 DNA reads TGCAGTGCCCTGACTAGCAGAGAGACCCAGTACTTC.

The chain is built from TRBV20-1 and TRBJ2-7; 7 bases match TRBD2. J lost 6 bases, V lost 5 bases, and 10 bases had no gene match. This CDR3 has 13 amino acids. Germline V lookup: CDR1 DFQATT, CDR2 SNEGSKA (reference sequence). CDR3 region: CSAHLREGVEQYF. The CDR3 bases are TGCAGTGCTCACCTCAGGGAGGGAGTCGAGCAGTACTTC.

Comments on this clonotype: One base away lies a much larger clone, so this may be a sequencing read error. The rearrangement joins TRBV10-3 to TRBJ2-5; possibly TRBD2 for D (6 bases). Germline assignment: CDR1 ENHRY and CDR2 SYGVKD. CDR3 length: 12 amino acids. The CDR3: CVISGGEETQYF. CDR3 coding DNA: TGTGTCATCAGTGGAGGGGAAGAGACCCAGTACTTC.

About this clonotype: The junction does not match germline at one end; this may be a read error. The rearrangement joins TRBV12-5 to TRBJ2-3; 15 bases agree with TRBD2. Germline-derived CDR1 and CDR2 are LGHNT and FRNRAP. The length of the CDR3 is 13 residues. In DNA, the CDR3 is TGCGCTAGTGGTTGGACTAGCGGGGGGGAGAAGTATTTT. As protein: CASGWTSGGEKYF.

The V and J genes are TRBV7-2 and TRBJ2-7; the match to TRBD2 covers 15 bases. Looked up from germline, CDR1 is SGHTA and CDR2 is FQGNSA. There are 19 residues in the CDR3. V lost 1 base to trimming and J lost 0 bases; unmatched junction nucleotides: 7. This CDR3 reads CASSLDRTSGGVLSYEQYF. CDR3 DNA sequence: TGTGCCAGCAGCTTAGATCGGACTAGCGGGGGGGTGCTCTCCTACGAGCAGTACTTC. The full variable domain, in which reference TRBV7-2 and TRBJ2-7 provide the parts outside the CDR3, is GAGVSQSPSNKVTEKGKDVELRCDPISGHTALYWYRQSLGQGLEFLIYFQGNSAPDKSGLPSDRFSAERTGGSVSTLTIQRTQQEDSAVYLCASSLDRTSGGVLSYEQYFGPGTRLTVT.

This chain uses TRBV20-1 with TRBJ2-5; 8 nucleotides line up with TRBD2. There are 15 residues in the CDR3. Trimming at V came to 4 bases and at J to 5 bases, leaving 12 bases not matched to a gene. In germline, CDR1 is DFQATT, CDR2 SNEGSKA (reference sequence). CDR3 in DNA: TGCAGTGCTATTTTGGCGGCCCGGGGGGGCGAGACCCAGTACTTC. Translation gives CSAILAARGGETQYF.

The CDR3 sequence: CAWRPGWGYTF. CDR3 nucleotides: TGTGCCTGGAGGCCAGGCTGGGGCTACACCTTC. This chain uses TRBV30 with TRBJ1-2; D is unclear. The V end lost 3 bases, the J end lost 8 bases, and 10 bases lay between the germline ends. The CDR3 contains 11 residues. Per germline, CDR1 GTSNPN and CDR2 SVGIG (reference sequence).

This chain joins TRBV7-2 and TRBJ1-1; 8 bases align to TRBD1. V lost 5 bases, J lost 5 bases, and 7 bases stayed unmatched. The CDR3 loop spans 14 amino acids. Germline V gene data show CDR1 as SGHTA and CDR2 as FQGNSA. The CDR3 nucleotides are TGTGCCAGCAGCAAAGACAGGGGTTGGACTGAAGCTTTCTTT. Translated, it gives CASSKDRGWTEAFF.

This chain uses TRBV4-2 with TRBJ1-1, with D hard to call. Germline V gives CDR1 LGHNA, CDR2 YNFKEQ. V was shortened by 1 base and J by 10 bases, with 19 bases between the two germline ends. The CDR3 is 15 residues long. The CDR3 DNA sequence: TGTGCCAGCAGCCAAGCGTCGGCAGCCCAGCCCCGAGCTTTCTTT. Translated, it gives CASSQASAAQPRAFF.

V gene TRBV10-1 combines with J gene TRBJ2-1; 14 nucleotides align to TRBD2. The germline gives CDR1 WNHNN, CDR2 SYGVQD (reference sequence). V shed 2 bases, J shed 8 bases, and the junction held 5 bases outside the gene matches. The CDR3 runs to 16 residues. The chain's CDR3 is CASSEGRGLAGDEQFF. For the CDR3, the DNA is TGCGCCAGCAGTGAGGGGCGGGGACTAGCGGGAGATGAGCAGTTCTTC.

This clonotype was detected a few times. V is TRBV20-1 and J is TRBJ2-1; TRBD2 matches at 12 bases. V lost 1 base and J lost 9; bases outside the gene matches: 7. This CDR3 is 15 amino acids long. CDR1 is DFQATT and CDR2 is SNEGSKA in the germline V gene (reference sequence). The chain's CDR3 is CSARGASGREGEQFF. The CDR3 DNA sequence: TGCAGTGCTAGAGGGGCTAGCGGGAGGGAAGGTGAGCAGTTCTTC.

This chain connects TRBV10-3 to TRBJ2-3; 13 bases align to TRBD2. The CDR3 is 18 amino acids. Germline V gene data show CDR1 as ENHRY and CDR2 as SYGVKD. Unmatched junction bases numbered 7, after V lost 2 bases and J lost 2 bases. This CDR3 is CAISEGTSGTDNTDTQYF. The DNA of the CDR3 is TGTGCCATCAGTGAGGGGACTAGCGGGACCGACAACACAGATACGCAGTATTTT.

This clonotype appeared many times. The chain is built from TRBV29-1 and TRBJ2-4, with a weak D call TRBD1 (6 bases). The V end was cut by 3 bases, the J end by 3 bases, with 18 bases between. This CDR3 is 16 amino acids long. Looked up from germline, CDR1 is SQVTM and CDR2 is ANQGSEA. CDR3 region: CSVEVPTAGVKNIQYF. In DNA form, the CDR3 reads TGCAGCGTTGAGGTCCCCACGGCAGGGGTCAAAAACATTCAGTACTTC.

About this clonotype: This may be a read error, as it is one base from a much larger clone. J is TRBJ2-3 and V is TRBV30; 8 positions agree with TRBD1. Per germline, CDR1 GTSNPN and CDR2 SVGIG (reference sequence). The CDR3 is made up of 15 amino acids. The CDR3 sequence is CAWSVGPGGEDTQCF. The CDR3 nucleotides read TGTGCCTGGAGTGTAGGGCCAGGGGGCGAAGATACGCAGTGTTTT.

This chain joins TRBV4-1 and TRBJ2-3; D is perhaps TRBD2 (6 bases). Germline V gene sequence: CDR1 MGHRA, CDR2 YSYEKL. This CDR3 has 17 amino acids. Between the trimmed V and J ends, which lost 3 bases and 2 bases, there was a span of 18 bases. The CDR3 bases are TGCGCCAGCAGCCATCCCGGGACTGAAAGCTACACAGATACGCAGTATTTT. Its translation: CASSHPGTESYTDTQYF.

A few counts support this clonotype. The chain links TRBV7-8 to TRBJ2-7; the match to TRBD1 covers 7 bases. Looked up from germline, CDR1 is SGHVS and CDR2 is FQNEAQ. This CDR3 is built from 18 residues. V lost 5 bases to trimming and J lost 2 bases; unmatched junction nucleotides: 18. The CDR3 nucleotides read TGTGCCAGCAGCCGCCGACTCCCTGACAGGGCAAGAACCTACGAGCAGTACTTC. Translating it yields CASSRRLPDRARTYEQYF.

The chain uses TRBV7-2 and TRBJ1-4; no clear D. The CDR3 spans 12 residues. V was trimmed by 6 bases and J by 5 bases, leaving 7 bases between them. From germline, CDR1 is SGHTA and CDR2 FQGNSA. CDR3 bases: TGTGCCAGCAGGACGGCGAATGAAAAACTGTTTTTT. The encoded protein is CASRTANEKLFF. The full variable domain, rest sourced from reference TRBV7-2 and TRBJ1-4, is GAGVSQSPSNKVTEKGKDVELRCDPISGHTALYWYRQSLGQGLEFLIYFQGNSAPDKSGLPSDRFSAERTGGSVSTLTIQRTQQEDSAVYLCASRTANEKLFFGSGTQLSVL.

The V gene is TRBV27, the J gene TRBJ2-7; the D gene is possibly TRBD2 (5 bases). Trimming took off 4 bases at V and 3 bases at J, with 10 bases between the two ends. This CDR3 comprises 13 residues. Germline CDR1 reads MNHEY; CDR2 reads SMNVEV (reference sequence). This CDR3 reads CASSSAEGYEQYF. DNA of the CDR3: TGTGCCAGCAGTTCAGCCGAGGGCTACGAGCAGTACTTC.

The rearrangement joins TRBV6-2 or TRBV6-3 to TRBJ2-1, with 7 bases aligning to TRBD2. CDR1 and CDR2 (germline): MNHEY, SVGEGT. V lost 0 bases and J lost 4; bases outside the gene matches: 3. CDR3 length: 15 residues. The CDR3 nucleotides are TGTGCCAGCAGTTACTCGGCGGGAGTTTACAATGAGCAGTTCTTC. Protein: CASSYSAGVYNEQFF.

A remark on this clonotype: This may come from a read error, since a much larger clone is one base off. This rearrangement joins TRBV5-1 to TRBJ2-7, with 9 nucleotides matching TRBD1. CDR1 and CDR2 (germline): SGHRS, YFSETQ. After removal of 3 bases from V and 1 base from J, the junction contained 5 bases not matched to a gene. This CDR3 has 15 residues. CDR3 loop: CASSYGTGCSYEQYF. The CDR3 coding sequence is TGCGCCAGCAGCTACGGGACAGGGTGTTCCTACGAGCAGTACTTC.

About this clonotype: One junction end does not reproduce the germline sequence, and a read error may be involved. The genes are TRBV6-1 and TRBJ1-4, with a possible D match to TRBD1 (5 bases). This CDR3 is 14 amino acids long. Germline CDR1 reads MNHNS; CDR2 reads SASEGT. CDR3 DNA: TGTGCCGGCAGTGAATGGGGACCTAATGAAAAACTGTTTTTT. Its translation: CAGSEWGPNEKLFF.

This clonotype has more than one count but fewer than ten. The CDR3, as DNA: TGCGCCAGCAGCCCCGGACAGGGGGTAACAGATACGCAGTATTTT. As protein: CASSPGQGVTDTQYF. The chain has TRBV5-1 and TRBJ2-3, with TRBD1 identical over 10 bases. Looked up from germline, CDR1 is SGHRS and CDR2 is YFSETQ. CDR3 length: 15 amino acids. Trimming at V came to 4 bases and at J to 3 bases, leaving 5 bases not matched to a gene. The full variable domain, in which reference TRBV5-1 and TRBJ2-3 provide the parts outside the CDR3, is KAGVTQTPRYLIKTRGQQVTLSCSPISGHRSVSWYQQTPGQGLQFLFEYFSETQRNKGNFPGRFSGRQFSNSRSEMNVSTLELGDSALYLCASSPGQGVTDTQYFGPGTRLTVL.